The 17 T cell receptor beta chains in this list originate from one sample, sequenced in a study of shared clonotypes between healthy human individuals. Libraries were prepared by immunoSEQ multiplex PCR; TCRdb keeps only in-frame clonotypes and omits some of them. The sample has around 990,000 clones, around 77% seen once. Sequencing was done on a sample of memory CD4+ T cells from PBMCs. The subset was: CD45RA-negative fraction. These receptors all stem from a man between 18 and 29 years old in good health. Some clones in this sample may be carry-over from other donors' samples.

This clone has just a few counts. The chain combines TRBV9 with TRBJ1-1, with 7 bases identical to TRBD1. Germline V lookup: CDR1 SGDLS, CDR2 YYNGEE. CDR3 length: 15 amino acids. Unmatched junction bases numbered 5, after V lost 3 bases and J lost 0 bases. CDR3: CASSAAGTVNTEAFF. CDR3 DNA: TGTGCCAGCAGCGCCGCCGGGACAGTGAACACTGAAGCTTTCTTT.

The sample holds a few counts of this clone. The rearrangement uses TRBV30 and TRBJ1-2, with 7 positions matching TRBD1. V shed 4 bases and J 2 bases; nucleotides not matched to a gene: 10. CDR1 and CDR2 from the germline V gene are GTSNPN and SVGIG (reference sequence). This CDR3 has 15 amino acids. The CDR3 sequence is CAWMSYLTGNYGYTF. The CDR3 DNA reads as TGTGCCTGGATGTCCTACCTGACAGGGAACTATGGCTACACCTTC.

The rearrangement uses TRBV6-6 and TRBJ2-7; D is unresolved. Per the germline V gene, CDR1 is MNHNY and CDR2 is SVGAGI (reference sequence). V was shortened by 2 bases and J by 7 bases, with 9 bases between the two germline ends. The CDR3 is 12 residues long. The CDR3 sequence is CASSYGRGEQYF. CDR3 nucleotide sequence: TGTGCCAGCAGTTACGGGCGTGGGGAGCAGTACTTC.

The rearrangement links TRBV5-8 to TRBJ2-1; TRBD2 matches at 7 bases. The trim removed 0 bases at V and 3 bases at J, leaving 6 bases unmatched. The CDR3 totals 16 residues. The germline CDR1 and CDR2 sequences are SGHTS and YDEGEE. For the CDR3, the DNA is TGTGCCAGCAGCTTGGCCGGTAGCGGGTTCTACAATGAGCAGTTCTTC. This translates into CASSLAGSGFYNEQFF.

The J gene is TRBJ2-1, the V gene TRBV28; 12 bases match TRBD2. CDR1 MDHEN and CDR2 SYDVKM come from the germline V gene. Germline trimming cut 4 bases from V and 4 bases from J; bases unmatched to any gene: 8. This CDR3 region has 17 residues. The CDR3 DNA follows: TGTGCCAGCAGTTCCCCTTTACTAGCGGGAGGTTACAATGAGCAGTTCTTC. It codes for CASSSPLLAGGYNEQFF.

The chain couples TRBV5-1 to TRBJ2-5; no clear D. V was clipped by 0 bases and J by 5 bases, with 11 bases between them. The germline V gene encodes CDR1 SGHRS and CDR2 YFSETQ. CDR3 length: 14 amino acids. The CDR3 region is CASSLDFGPETQYF. The CDR3 bases are TGCGCCAGCAGCTTGGATTTCGGCCCGGAGACCCAGTACTTC.

The chain uses TRBV19 and TRBJ2-5; D is unclear. CDR3 length: 14 amino acids. V lost 4 bases and J lost 7, with 16 bases in between. Germline lookup yields CDR1 LNHDA and CDR2 SQIVND (reference sequence). The CDR3 sequence: CASSKSPGWATQYF. The CDR3 DNA is TGTGCCAGTAGTAAATCCCCTGGTTGGGCGACCCAGTACTTC. Variable domain in full (rest from reference TRBV19 and TRBJ2-5): DGGITQSPKYLFRKEGQNVTLSCEQNLNHDAMYWYRQDPGQGLRLIYYSQIVNDFQKGDIAEGYSVSREKKESFPLTVTSAQKNPTAFYLCASSKSPGWATQYFGPGTRLLVL.

The chain combines TRBV28 with TRBJ1-6; D possibly corresponds to TRBD1 (6 bases). The ends were cut back, 6 bases at V and 4 bases at J, with 13 bases in the middle. Germline CDR1 reads MDHEN; CDR2 reads SYDVKM. The CDR3 is made up of 15 amino acids. Here the CDR3 reads CASREQGQYNSPLHF. CDR3 nucleotides: TGTGCCAGCAGGGAACAGGGCCAATATAATTCACCCCTCCACTTT.

The chain uses TRBV18 and TRBJ2-7; 8 nucleotides agree with TRBD1. Germline CDR1 and CDR2: KGHSH and LQKENI. The CDR3 is 15 residues long. The V gene end was trimmed by 0 bases and the J gene end by 5 bases; junction bases not matched to a gene: 6. The CDR3: CASSPPWTGSNEQYF. The CDR3 nucleotides read TGTGCCAGCTCACCACCGTGGACAGGGTCCAACGAGCAGTACTTC.

The CDR3 loop is CASSLIGQETQYF. CDR3 bases: TGTGCCAGCAGCTTAATAGGCCAAGAGACCCAGTACTTC. The rearrangement joins TRBV7-3 to TRBJ2-5, with unresolved D. Germline V lookup: CDR1 SGHTA, CDR2 FQGTGA. CDR3 length: 13 amino acids. The germline V and J ends were trimmed by 1 base and 1 base, with 4 bases remaining between them.

The CDR3 here is CASRLTGSDTGELFF. In nucleotides, the CDR3 is TGTGCCAGCAGACTAACAGGGAGCGACACCGGGGAGCTGTTTTTT. The chain links TRBV6-5 to TRBJ2-2; tentatively, D is TRBD1 (6 bases). CDR1 and CDR2 (germline): MNHEY, SVGAGI. V was clipped by 6 bases and J by 3 bases, with 14 bases between them. The CDR3 has 15 amino acids.

V gene TRBV5-1 combines with J gene TRBJ1-1; the D gene is possibly TRBD1 (6 bases). Trimming cost V 4 bases and J 4 bases, with 14 bases left between them. The V gene's germline CDR1 is SGHRS and CDR2 YFSETQ. The length of the CDR3 is 14 residues. As DNA, the CDR3 is TGCGCCAGCAGCGCGACAGGAGGAAGCACTGAAGCTTTCTTT. Its translation is CASSATGGSTEAFF.

The J gene is TRBJ2-3, the V gene TRBV29-1, with 7 bases aligning to TRBD2. Trimming removed 7 bases from V and 0 bases from J; junction bases left unmatched: 7. This CDR3 contains 14 residues. From germline, CDR1 is SQVTM and CDR2 ANQGSEA. For the CDR3, the DNA is TGCAGCGGGAAGCGGGACGGGAGCACAGATACGCAGTATTTT. Amino acids: CSGKRDGSTDTQYF.

The table lists this clone with many counts. J is TRBJ1-2 and V is TRBV29-1; 8 nucleotides align to TRBD1. The CDR3 is made up of 14 amino acids. With 3 bases clipped from V and 6 bases from J, the junction kept 9 bases outside the gene matches. The germline CDR1 and CDR2 sequences are SQVTM and ANQGSEA. DNA for the CDR3: TGCAGCGTTGAGTATGGACAGGGTGAGGATGGCTACACCTTC. It specifies CSVEYGQGEDGYTF.

The chain joins TRBV7-8 to TRBJ2-5; 9 bases map to TRBD2. The CDR3 runs 16 residues. Germline V gene data show CDR1 as SGHVS and CDR2 as FQNEAQ. The V gene end was trimmed by 4 bases and the J gene end by 0 bases; junction bases not matched to a gene: 6. CDR3 sequence: CASSSGLAKYQETQYF. CDR3 DNA: TGTGCCAGCAGCTCCGGACTAGCGAAGTACCAAGAGACCCAGTACTTC.

In its sample, this clone was seen a few times. The gene calls are TRBV5-1 and TRBJ1-1; D is unresolved. There are 13 residues in the CDR3. Germline CDR1 SGHRS, CDR2 YFSETQ. Trimming removed 0 bases from V and 11 bases from J, with 14 bases in between. The CDR3 bases are TGCGCCAGCAGCTTGGATCACCCGTTTGGGGCTTTCTTT. This translates into CASSLDHPFGAFF.

V and J are TRBV7-9 and TRBJ1-2; 7 positions agree with TRBD1. Unmatched junction bases numbered 14, after V lost 7 bases and J lost 0 bases. The CDR3 length is 17 residues. Germline V gene sequence: CDR1 SEHNR, CDR2 FQNEAQ (reference sequence). In nucleotides, the CDR3 is TGTGCCAGCACCCCTCCTCAGGACAGGCCTTCTAACTATGGCTACACCTTC. It specifies CASTPPQDRPSNYGYTF.